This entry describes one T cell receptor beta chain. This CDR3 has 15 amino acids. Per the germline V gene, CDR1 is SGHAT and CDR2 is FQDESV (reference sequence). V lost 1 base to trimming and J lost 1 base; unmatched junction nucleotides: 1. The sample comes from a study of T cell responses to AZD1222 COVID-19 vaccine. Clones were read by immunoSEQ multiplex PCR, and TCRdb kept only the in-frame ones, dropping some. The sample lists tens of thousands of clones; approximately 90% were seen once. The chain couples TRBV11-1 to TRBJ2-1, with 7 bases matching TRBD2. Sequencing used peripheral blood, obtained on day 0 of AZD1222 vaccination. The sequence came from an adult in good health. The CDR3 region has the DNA TGTGCCAGCAGCTTAGGGGGGGGATCCTACAATGAGCAGTTCTTC. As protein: CASSLGGGSYNEQFF.